There are many counts of the clone carrying this T cell receptor (beta chain). Unique molecular identifiers featured in how the TCRbeta library was prepared. TCRdb processed the PCR reads anew with MiXCR; each CDR3 protein has one entry. The sample records around 500,000 distinct CDR3 sequences, approximately 12% being singletons. The sample belongs to a study of T-cell reconstitution after alpha-beta-depleted transplantation in children. The sequence was collected from a human donor who donated a stem cell graft to a child with combined immunodeficiency. The sequenced sample was PBMCs from the stem cell graft donor, obtained from the stem cell graft.

This CDR3 reads CSARENTEAFF. The CDR3 DNA reads TGCAGTGCTAGGGAGAACACTGAAGCTTTCTTT. V usage is TRBV20-1 and J usage is TRBJ1-1; no firm D call. Germline V gene sequence: CDR1 DFQATT, CDR2 SNEGSKA (reference sequence). V lost 3 bases and J 1 base, leaving 3 bases between the germline ends. The CDR3 is made up of 11 amino acids.